The present T cell receptor (beta chain) was sequenced within a study of shared clonotypes between healthy human individuals. About the study: Researchers drew samples from a couple of women and a few men aged 18 to 49. The study's findings and limits: Of the naive CD4 clonotypes, roughly 5% were shared across several donors.

Deep-level settings were used for running the assay. TCRdb's table, derived via immunoSEQ multiplex PCR, lists solely in-frame clones and lacks some. The table has some 2 million clones, 95% seen once; the top ten hold 0.1% to 0.15%. The length of the CDR3 is 14 residues. Germline lookup yields CDR1 MNHEY and CDR2 SVGAGI. V was shortened by 2 bases and J by 8 bases, with 13 bases between the two germline ends. Turning to this clone: The antigen is not known.

The J gene is TRBJ2-1, the V gene TRBV6-5, with D unresolved. The sequence was obtained from a man between 18 and 35 years old in good health. The sample was naive CD4+ T cells sorted from blood. Noted subset: CD45RA+ positively selected. The CDR3 DNA is TGTGCCAGCAGTTACCTGACTGGAAGCTATGAGCAGTTCTTC. Its protein product is CASSYLTGSYEQFF.